The next 11 T cell receptor beta chains were all read from a single sample in a study of shared clonotypes between healthy human individuals. Using immunoSEQ multiplex PCR, the repertoire was profiled, and TCRdb retains in-frame clones only, with some absent. The data contain 2 million or so clones, 95% of them seen just once; the ten biggest clones take up approximately 0.13%. The sequenced sample consisted of naive CD4+ T cells sorted from blood. Stated subset: CD45RA+ positively selected. Receptor source: a man aged 18 to 35 in good health.

This CDR3 is CSTRDSFNEKLFF. The CDR3 region has the DNA TGCAGCACCAGGGACAGTTTCAATGAAAAACTGTTTTTT. The chain carries TRBV29-1 and TRBJ1-4, with TRBD1 matching over 7 bases. Germline values: CDR1 SQVTM, CDR2 ANQGSEA. V lost 8 bases to trimming and J lost 5 bases; unmatched junction nucleotides: 8. The CDR3 sequence is 13 residues long.

The chain carries TRBV9 and TRBJ1-6, with TRBD1 matching over 8 bases. The CDR3 is made up of 14 amino acids. V shed 3 bases and J 9 bases; nucleotides not matched to a gene: 5. Per germline, CDR1 SGDLS and CDR2 YYNGEE. The CDR3 here is CASSEQGAGSPLHF. CDR3 in DNA: TGTGCCAGCAGCGAGCAGGGGGCTGGTTCACCCCTCCACTTT.

Note on this clone: Other DNA sequences within the sample encode an identical CDR3. V is TRBV5-1 and J is TRBJ2-7, with TRBD1 identical over 7 bases. The length of the CDR3 is 14 residues. Germline trimming cut 4 bases from V and 0 bases from J; bases unmatched to any gene: 4. Germline V gene data show CDR1 as SGHRS and CDR2 as YFSETQ. Here the CDR3 DNA reads TGCGCCAGCAGCGCCGGGACAGACTCCTACGAGCAGTACTTC. Its protein is CASSAGTDSYEQYF.

The chain joins TRBV9 to TRBJ1-1; TRBD1 agrees at 7 bases. Germline CDR1 SGDLS, CDR2 YYNGEE. There are 13 residues in the CDR3. V lost 3 bases and J lost 7; bases outside the gene matches: 6. The CDR3 DNA sequence: TGTGCCAGCAGCGGCAGGGGGGCGGATGAAGCTTTCTTT. Residues: CASSGRGADEAFF.

The chain combines TRBV29-1 with TRBJ2-1; D uncertain. This CDR3 is 16 amino acids long. Germline V gene lookup returns CDR1 SQVTM and CDR2 ANQGSEA. V was cut by 7 bases and J by 4 bases, with 23 bases left in between. CDR3 sequence: CSGVGSIGNLYNEQFF. The CDR3 coding sequence is TGCAGCGGGGTGGGAAGTATAGGGAACCTTTACAATGAGCAGTTCTTC.

The J gene is TRBJ2-7, the V gene TRBV6-5; D unclear. Germline values: CDR1 MNHEY, CDR2 SVGAGI. This CDR3 comprises 16 residues. V dropped 4 bases and J dropped 0 bases, with 16 bases sitting between them. Here the CDR3 reads CASSSANGLSSYEQYF. The CDR3 coding sequence is TGTGCCAGCAGTTCCGCAAATGGTTTAAGCTCCTACGAGCAGTACTTC.

The chain joins TRBV6-1 to TRBJ2-7; TRBD1 matches at 8 bases. The length of the CDR3 is 14 residues. V lost 6 bases and J lost 5; bases outside the gene matches: 9. The V gene's germline CDR1 is MNHNS and CDR2 SASEGT. The CDR3: CASRRGTGFDEQYF. The CDR3 coding sequence is TGTGCCAGCAGGAGGGGGACAGGTTTCGACGAGCAGTACTTC.

This chain links TRBV6-6 with TRBJ1-2; weak D call: TRBD1 (6 bases). The germline V gene encodes CDR1 MNHNY and CDR2 SVGAGI (reference sequence). V lost 6 bases and J lost 0, with 8 bases in between. CDR3 length: 13 amino acids. The CDR3 DNA is TGTGCCAGCAGCCAGGGGTCTAACTATGGCTACACCTTC. It specifies CASSQGSNYGYTF.

Worth noting for this clone: Distinct nucleotide sequences in the sample also encode this CDR3. The V and J genes are TRBV5-4 and TRBJ1-3; unclear D gene. The CDR3 runs to 16 residues. Per the germline V gene, CDR1 is SGHNT and CDR2 is YYREEE (reference sequence). Between the trimmed V and J ends, which lost 0 bases and 0 bases, there was a span of 10 bases. In DNA, the CDR3 is TGTGCCAGCAGCTTGGGATCAGGAACCTCTGGAAACACCATATATTTT. Translation: CASSLGSGTSGNTIYF.

The chain employs TRBV19 and TRBJ2-7, with 7 positions matching TRBD2. With V trimmed by 0 bases and J by 4 bases, 6 bases remained unmatched. Germline V gene data show CDR1 as LNHDA and CDR2 as SQIVND (reference sequence). The CDR3 runs to 15 residues. The CDR3 coding sequence is TGTGCCAGTAGTATAGAGGGTAGCGGGCGGTACGAGCAGTACTTC. Translated: CASSIEGSGRYEQYF. Full variable domain (remainder filled in from reference TRBV19 and TRBJ2-7): DGGITQSPKYLFRKEGQNVTLSCEQNLNHDAMYWYRQDPGQGLRLIYYSQIVNDFQKGDIAEGYSVSREKKESFPLTVTSAQKNPTAFYLCASSIEGSGRYEQYFGPGTRLTVT.

The rearrangement uses TRBV28 and TRBJ1-2; perhaps TRBD1 as D (5 bases). The CDR3 is 12 residues long. With 6 bases removed from V and 3 bases from J, the gap between germline ends came to 8 bases. CDR1 MDHEN and CDR2 SYDVKM come from the germline V gene. The CDR3 region is CASSRRDYGYTF. The CDR3 nucleotides read TGTGCCAGCAGCCGCAGGGACTATGGCTACACCTTC.